These 13 T cell receptor beta chains originate from one sample sequenced in a study of shared clonotypes between healthy human individuals. Terminally differentiated effector memory CD45RA+ cells were excluded by CCR7 positive selection of CD45RO-negative cells. The protocol was immunoSEQ multiplex PCR, while the TCRdb copy is restricted to in-frame clones and leaves out a portion. Of 550,000 to 750,000 clones in the sample, 95% were seen once. The sample was naive CD8+ T cells sorted from blood. These receptors were taken from a woman in her twenties or thirties in good health.

The rearrangement joins TRBV28 to TRBJ1-4; no clear D gene. CDR1 is MDHEN and CDR2 is SYDVKM in the germline V gene. The V and J ends lost 3 bases and 14 bases respectively, with 10 bases between them. There are 11 residues in the CDR3. CDR3: CASSFWGVLFF. CDR3 sequence (DNA): TGTGCCAGCAGTTTCTGGGGAGTCCTGTTTTTT.

CDR3 loop: CASSLTTGAPYNEQFF. The CDR3 coding sequence is TGTGCCAGCAGCTTAACCACAGGGGCACCCTACAATGAGCAGTTCTTC. This chain uses TRBV7-3 with TRBJ2-1, with TRBD1 identical over 7 bases. Germline V gene sequence: CDR1 SGHTA, CDR2 FQGTGA. V was clipped by 0 bases and J by 2 bases; unmatched bases: 4. The CDR3 length is 16 residues.

The chain recombines TRBV27 with TRBJ2-7; 9 positions match TRBD1. Germline lookup yields CDR1 MNHEY and CDR2 SMNVEV (reference sequence). CDR3 length equals 13 residues. The V and J ends lost 5 bases and 4 bases, in that order; junction bases with no gene match: 3. The CDR3 region is CASSQGTGYEQYF. CDR3 in DNA: TGTGCCAGCAGTCAAGGGACAGGGTACGAGCAGTACTTC.

The V gene is TRBV28, the J gene TRBJ1-1; 8 bases map to TRBD1. V trimming: 4 bases; J trimming: 0 bases; junction bases outside the gene matches: 4. CDR1 MDHEN and CDR2 SYDVKM come from the germline V gene. The CDR3 totals 15 residues. This CDR3 reads CASSSGTGMNTEAFF. DNA for the CDR3: TGTGCCAGCAGTTCCGGGACAGGAATGAACACTGAAGCTTTCTTT.

This chain links TRBV7-2 with TRBJ2-3; 12 nucleotides align to TRBD2. Losses at the gene ends were 5 bases for V and 6 bases for J; bases not matched to a gene: 6. CDR3 size: 15 residues. CDR1 is SGHTA, CDR2 FQGNSA, per germline. The CDR3 nucleotides are TGTGCCAGCAGCGGCACCGGGACTAGCGGGGATACGCAGTATTTT. It translates to CASSGTGTSGDTQYF.

The rearrangement uses TRBV27 and TRBJ2-6; D is uncertain. The CDR3 is 15 residues long. Looked up from germline, CDR1 is MNHEY and CDR2 is SMNVEV (reference sequence). V dropped 5 bases and J dropped 2 bases, with 10 bases sitting between them. Here the CDR3 DNA reads TGTGCCAGCAGTCCCACGTACGCTGGGGCCAACGTCCTGACTTTC. Translating it yields CASSPTYAGANVLTF.

CDR3 protein: CASSPSRTSGSNRGELFF. The CDR3 nucleotides read TGTGCCAGCTCACCTAGTAGGACTAGCGGGAGTAATCGCGGGGAGCTGTTTTTT. The chain carries TRBV18 and TRBJ2-2, with 13 bases lining up with TRBD2. The length of the CDR3 is 18 residues. The germline CDR1 and CDR2 sequences are KGHSH and LQKENI. V lost 3 bases to trimming and J lost 7 bases; unmatched junction nucleotides: 11.

As for this clone: The same CDR3 can be traced to other DNA sequences in this sample. The chain recombines TRBV6-1 with TRBJ1-1; D is perhaps TRBD1 (5 bases). Germline V gives CDR1 MNHNS, CDR2 SASEGT. CDR3 length: 13 amino acids. The V end lost 3 bases, the J end lost 4 bases, and 9 bases lay between the germline ends. CDR3 sequence: CASSDGRGTEAFF. The CDR3 region has the DNA TGTGCCAGCAGTGATGGGAGGGGCACTGAAGCTTTCTTT.

This clone appeared a single time. This sequence joins TRBV4-1 and TRBJ1-1; D not certain. From germline, CDR1 is MGHRA and CDR2 YSYEKL. The CDR3 runs 16 residues. V gave up 3 bases and J gave up 6 bases, with 20 bases separating them. CDR3 in DNA: TGCGCCAGCAGCCATCCCCGCTCGGGCAGCTTCTCTGAAGCTTTCTTT. It codes for CASSHPRSGSFSEAFF.

This clone was detected only a few times. The chain combines TRBV28 with TRBJ1-1; D unresolved. This CDR3 region has 14 residues. The germline V gene encodes CDR1 MDHEN and CDR2 SYDVKM. V was trimmed by 5 bases and J by 5 bases, leaving 15 bases between them. The CDR3 DNA is TGTGCCAGCAGTCTACGGTGGGGTTGGACTGAAGCTTTCTTT. Protein: CASSLRWGWTEAFF.

This chain uses TRBV5-8 with TRBJ2-3, with D unclear. Germline loops: CDR1 SGHTS, CDR2 YDEGEE. V was shortened by 0 bases and J by 2 bases, with 10 bases between the two germline ends. CDR3 length equals 15 residues. CDR3 in DNA: TGTGCCAGCAGCTTGGAGGTAGGGCTCACAGATACGCAGTATTTT. This gives the protein CASSLEVGLTDTQYF.

V and J are TRBV7-8 and TRBJ2-2, with D unclear. V was pared by 3 bases and J by 3 bases, with 8 bases between. Germline assignment: CDR1 SGHVS and CDR2 FQNEAQ. CDR3 length equals 14 residues. The CDR3 DNA reads as TGTGCCAGCAGCTTCCGTGTCGACACCGGGGAGCTGTTTTTT. This gives the protein CASSFRVDTGELFF.

This clone was counted between two and nine times. J is TRBJ1-2 and V is TRBV30; 7 nucleotides agree with TRBD1. This CDR3 comprises 15 residues. Germline V CDR1 and CDR2: GTSNPN, SVGIG (reference sequence). Trimming cost V 1 base and J 2 bases; bases outside gene matches: 7. The CDR3 region has the DNA TGTGCCTGGAGTGAAGAAGGGGGCAGGAACTATGGCTACACCTTC. Residues: CAWSEEGGRNYGYTF.